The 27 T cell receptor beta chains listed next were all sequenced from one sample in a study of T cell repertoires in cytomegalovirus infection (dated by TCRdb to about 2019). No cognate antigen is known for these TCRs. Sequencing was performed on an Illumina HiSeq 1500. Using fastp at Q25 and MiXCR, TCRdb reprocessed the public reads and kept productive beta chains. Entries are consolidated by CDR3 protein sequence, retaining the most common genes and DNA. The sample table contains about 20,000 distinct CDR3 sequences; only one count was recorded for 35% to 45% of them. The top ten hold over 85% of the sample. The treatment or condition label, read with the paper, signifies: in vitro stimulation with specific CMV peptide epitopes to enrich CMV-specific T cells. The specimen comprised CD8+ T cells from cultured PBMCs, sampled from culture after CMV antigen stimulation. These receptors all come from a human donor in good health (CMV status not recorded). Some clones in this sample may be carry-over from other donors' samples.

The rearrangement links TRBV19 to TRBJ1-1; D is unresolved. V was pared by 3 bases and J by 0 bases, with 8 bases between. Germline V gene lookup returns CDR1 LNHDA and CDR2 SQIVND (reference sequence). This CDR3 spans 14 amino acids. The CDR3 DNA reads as TGTGCCAGTAGTATTCCCCGGATGAACACTGAAGCTTTCTTT. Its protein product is CASSIPRMNTEAFF.

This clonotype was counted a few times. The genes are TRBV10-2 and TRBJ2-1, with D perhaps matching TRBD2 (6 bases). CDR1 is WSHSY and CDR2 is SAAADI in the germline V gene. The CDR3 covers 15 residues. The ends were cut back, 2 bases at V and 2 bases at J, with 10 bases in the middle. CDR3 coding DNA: TGCGCCAGCAGTGAGGTGGGAGGTCCCTACAATGAGCAGTTCTTC. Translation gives CASSEVGGPYNEQFF.

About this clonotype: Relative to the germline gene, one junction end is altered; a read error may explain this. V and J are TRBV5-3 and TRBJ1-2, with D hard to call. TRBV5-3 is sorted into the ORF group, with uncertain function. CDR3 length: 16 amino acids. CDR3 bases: TGTACCAGCAGCTTGGAGGAACAGAGAACTAACTATGGCTACACCTTC. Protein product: CTSSLEEQRTNYGYTF.

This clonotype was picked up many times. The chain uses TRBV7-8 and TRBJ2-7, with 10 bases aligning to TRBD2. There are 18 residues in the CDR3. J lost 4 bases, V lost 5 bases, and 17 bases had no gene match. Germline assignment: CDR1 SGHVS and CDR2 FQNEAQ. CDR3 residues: CASSREGLAGVNQYEQYF. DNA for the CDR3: TGTGCCAGCAGCCGAGAGGGGCTAGCGGGAGTCAATCAGTACGAGCAGTACTTC.

The chain's CDR3 is CASAISGGEVEQFF. The DNA of the CDR3 is TGTGCCAGTGCAATTAGCGGGGGGGAGGTTGAGCAGTTCTTC. The gene calls are TRBV5-6 and TRBJ2-1, with 11 bases fitting TRBD2. This CDR3 comprises 14 residues. With V trimmed by 8 bases and J by 9 bases, 10 bases remained unmatched. Germline-derived CDR1 and CDR2 are SGHDT and YYEEEE.

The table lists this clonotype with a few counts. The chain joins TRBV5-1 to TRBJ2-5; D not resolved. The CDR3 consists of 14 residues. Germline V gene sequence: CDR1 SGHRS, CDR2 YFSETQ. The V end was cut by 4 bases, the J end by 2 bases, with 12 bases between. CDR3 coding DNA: TGCGCCAGCAGCCCACGGAAAAATCAAGAGACCCAGTACTTC. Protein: CASSPRKNQETQYF.

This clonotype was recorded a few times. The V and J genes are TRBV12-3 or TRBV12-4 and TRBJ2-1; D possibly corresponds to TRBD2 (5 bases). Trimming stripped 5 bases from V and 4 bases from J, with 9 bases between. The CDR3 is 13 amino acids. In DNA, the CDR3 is TGTGCCAGCAGTAACGGGGTGTACAATGAGCAGTTCTTC. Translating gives CASSNGVYNEQFF.

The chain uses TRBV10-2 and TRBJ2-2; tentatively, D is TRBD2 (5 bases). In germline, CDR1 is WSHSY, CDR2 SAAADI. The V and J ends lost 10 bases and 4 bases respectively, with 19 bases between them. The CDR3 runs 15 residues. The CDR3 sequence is CATRRELAGTGELFF. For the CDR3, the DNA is TGCGCCACTCGAAGGGAGCTAGCCGGCACCGGGGAGCTGTTTTTT.

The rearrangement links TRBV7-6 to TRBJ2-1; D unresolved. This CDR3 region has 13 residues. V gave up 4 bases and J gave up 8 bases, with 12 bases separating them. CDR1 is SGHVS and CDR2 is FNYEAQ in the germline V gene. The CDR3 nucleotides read TGTGCCAGCAGCTCGCCTATAGTCCATGAGCAGTTCTTC. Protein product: CASSSPIVHEQFF.

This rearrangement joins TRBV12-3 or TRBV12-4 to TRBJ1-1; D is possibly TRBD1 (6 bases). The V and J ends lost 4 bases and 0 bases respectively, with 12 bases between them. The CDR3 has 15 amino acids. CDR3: CASSWTESMNTEAFF. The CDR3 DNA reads TGTGCCAGCAGTTGGACAGAAAGCATGAACACTGAAGCTTTCTTT.

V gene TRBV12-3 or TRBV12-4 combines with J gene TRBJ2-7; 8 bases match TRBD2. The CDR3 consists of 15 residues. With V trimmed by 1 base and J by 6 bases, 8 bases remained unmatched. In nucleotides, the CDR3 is TGTGCCAGCAGTTTAGGGGCTAGCGGGTCGTCCGAGCAGTACTTC. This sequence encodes CASSLGASGSSEQYF.

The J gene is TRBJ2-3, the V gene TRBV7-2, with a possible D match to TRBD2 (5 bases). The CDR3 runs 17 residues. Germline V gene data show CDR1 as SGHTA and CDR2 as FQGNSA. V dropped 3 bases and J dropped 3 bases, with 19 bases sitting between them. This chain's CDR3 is CASSFPLSRWETDTQYF. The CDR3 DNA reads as TGTGCCAGCAGCTTCCCCTTAAGCAGGTGGGAGACAGATACGCAGTATTTT.

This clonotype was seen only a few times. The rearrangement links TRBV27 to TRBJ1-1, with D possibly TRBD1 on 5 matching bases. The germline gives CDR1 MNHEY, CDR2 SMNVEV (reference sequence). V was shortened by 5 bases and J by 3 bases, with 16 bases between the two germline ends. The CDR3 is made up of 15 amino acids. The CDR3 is CASSPPGGYDTEAFF. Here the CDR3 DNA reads TGTGCCAGCAGTCCCCCGGGGGGTTATGACACTGAAGCTTTCTTT.

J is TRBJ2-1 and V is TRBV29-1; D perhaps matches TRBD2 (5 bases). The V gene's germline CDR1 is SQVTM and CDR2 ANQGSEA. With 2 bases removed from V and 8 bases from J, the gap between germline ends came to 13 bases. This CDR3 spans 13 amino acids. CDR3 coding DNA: TGCAGCGTTGAATCCGGGGTTCGCGATGAGCAGTTCTTC. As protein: CSVESGVRDEQFF.

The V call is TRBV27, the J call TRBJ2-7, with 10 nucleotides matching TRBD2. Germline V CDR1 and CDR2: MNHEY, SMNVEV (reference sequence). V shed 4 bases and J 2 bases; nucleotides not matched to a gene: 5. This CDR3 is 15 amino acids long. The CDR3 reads CASSSRLAGAYEQYF. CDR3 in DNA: TGTGCCAGCAGTTCCAGACTAGCGGGCGCCTACGAGCAGTACTTC.

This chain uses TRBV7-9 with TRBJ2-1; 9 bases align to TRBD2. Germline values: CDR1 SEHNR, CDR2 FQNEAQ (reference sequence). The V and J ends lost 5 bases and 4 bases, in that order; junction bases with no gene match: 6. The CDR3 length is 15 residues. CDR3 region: CASSPLAGAYNEQFF. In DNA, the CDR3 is TGTGCCAGCAGCCCTTTAGCGGGAGCTTACAATGAGCAGTTCTTC. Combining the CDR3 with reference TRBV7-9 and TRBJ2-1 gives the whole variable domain DTGVSQNPRHKITKRGQNVTFRCDPISEHNRLYWYRQTLGQGPEFLTYFQNEAQLEKSRLLSDRFSAERPKGSFSTLEIQRTEQGDSAMYLCASSPLAGAYNEQFFGPGTRLTVL.

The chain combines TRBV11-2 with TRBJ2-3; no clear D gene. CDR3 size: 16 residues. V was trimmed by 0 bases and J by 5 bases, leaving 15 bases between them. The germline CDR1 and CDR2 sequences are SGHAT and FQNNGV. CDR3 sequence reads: CASSLEYSRVLDTQYF. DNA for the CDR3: TGTGCCAGCAGCTTAGAGTATAGCCGGGTGCTAGATACGCAGTATTTT.

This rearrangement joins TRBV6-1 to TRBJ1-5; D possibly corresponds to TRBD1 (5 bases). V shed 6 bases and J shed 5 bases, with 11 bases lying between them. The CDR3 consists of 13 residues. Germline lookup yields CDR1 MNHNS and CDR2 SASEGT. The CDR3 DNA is TGTGCCAGCAGCCCGGGACGAGATCAGCCCCAGCATTTT. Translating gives CASSPGRDQPQHF.

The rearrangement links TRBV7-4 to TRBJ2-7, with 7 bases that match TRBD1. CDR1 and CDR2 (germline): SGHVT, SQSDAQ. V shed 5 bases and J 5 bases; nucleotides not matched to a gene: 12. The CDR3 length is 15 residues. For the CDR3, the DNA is TGTGCCAGCAGCCCCCCCGCAGGGGGTGGCCACGAGCAGTACTTC. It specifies CASSPPAGGGHEQYF.

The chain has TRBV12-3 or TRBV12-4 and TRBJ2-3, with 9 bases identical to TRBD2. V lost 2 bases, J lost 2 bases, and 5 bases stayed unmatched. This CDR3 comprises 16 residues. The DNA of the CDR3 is TGTGCCAGCAGTTTAAGTCGCGGGGGGGACACAGATACGCAGTATTTT. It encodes CASSLSRGGDTDTQYF.

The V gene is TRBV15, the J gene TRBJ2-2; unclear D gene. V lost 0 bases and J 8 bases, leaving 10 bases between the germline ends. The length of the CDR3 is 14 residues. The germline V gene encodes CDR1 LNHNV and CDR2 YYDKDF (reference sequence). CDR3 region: CATSRDYVEGELFF. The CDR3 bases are TGTGCCACCAGCAGAGATTATGTGGAAGGGGAGCTGTTTTTT.

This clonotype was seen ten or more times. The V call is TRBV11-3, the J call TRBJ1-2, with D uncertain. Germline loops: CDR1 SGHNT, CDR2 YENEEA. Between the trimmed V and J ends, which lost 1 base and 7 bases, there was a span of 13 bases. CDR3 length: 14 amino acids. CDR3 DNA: TGTGCCAGCAGCTTAGGTTCGACCACTCGTGGCTACACCTTC. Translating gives CASSLGSTTRGYTF.

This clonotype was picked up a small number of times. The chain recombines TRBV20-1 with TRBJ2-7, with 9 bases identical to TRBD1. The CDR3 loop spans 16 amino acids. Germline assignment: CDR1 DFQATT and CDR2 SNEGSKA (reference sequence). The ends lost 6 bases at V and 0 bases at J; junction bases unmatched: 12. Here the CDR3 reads CSARGGQGISSYEQYF. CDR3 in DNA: TGCAGTGCGCGGGGCGGACAGGGGATCAGCTCCTACGAGCAGTACTTC.

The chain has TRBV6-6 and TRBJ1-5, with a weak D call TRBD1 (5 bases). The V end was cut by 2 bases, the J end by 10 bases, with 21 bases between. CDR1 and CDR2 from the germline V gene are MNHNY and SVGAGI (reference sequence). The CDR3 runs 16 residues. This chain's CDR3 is CASSYALGPKDDPQHF. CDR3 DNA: TGTGCCAGCAGTTACGCCCTGGGGCCGAAGGATGACCCCCAGCATTTT.

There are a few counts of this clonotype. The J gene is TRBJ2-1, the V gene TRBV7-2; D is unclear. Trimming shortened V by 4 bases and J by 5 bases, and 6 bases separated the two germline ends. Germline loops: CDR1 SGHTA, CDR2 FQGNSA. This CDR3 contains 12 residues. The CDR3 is CASSSGDNEQFF. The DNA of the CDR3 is TGTGCCAGCAGCTCCGGAGACAATGAGCAGTTCTTC.

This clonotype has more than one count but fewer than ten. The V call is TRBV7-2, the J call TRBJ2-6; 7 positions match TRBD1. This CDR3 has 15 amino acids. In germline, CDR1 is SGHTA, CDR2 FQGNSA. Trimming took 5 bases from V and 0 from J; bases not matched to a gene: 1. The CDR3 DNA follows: TGTGCCAGCAGCCCAGGGGGCTCTGGGGCCAACGTCCTGACTTTC. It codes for CASSPGGSGANVLTF.

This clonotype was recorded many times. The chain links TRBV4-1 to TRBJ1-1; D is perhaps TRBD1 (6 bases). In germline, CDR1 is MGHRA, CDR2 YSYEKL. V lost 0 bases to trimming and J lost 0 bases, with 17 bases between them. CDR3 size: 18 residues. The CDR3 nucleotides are TGCGCCAGCAGCCAAGACTGGGACACACTACCCATGAACACTGAAGCTTTCTTT. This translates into CASSQDWDTLPMNTEAFF.